The T cell receptor (beta chain) under discussion was sequenced for a study of identical twins. With template switching, a universal primer site was added, and the cDNA carried unique molecular identifiers. TCRdb called the 5' RACE reads again in MiXCR, with one record for every CDR3 protein. The table records about 200,000 distinct CDR3 sequences, around 6.5% of them present only once. This clonotype showed up just a few times. Its antigen is still unknown. General observations from the study: Compared with unrelated sharing, twin-shared out-of-frame alpha sequences had more low-probability sequences.

These same records also appear under a second study, on T cells expressing NK-cell markers. That study reports: These clonotypes additionally ranked first within the CD3+CD56-NKG2C+ fraction of a few donors.

Material: CD8+ T cells sorted from blood. The receptor's source is a woman between 18 and 29 years old in good health.

DNA of the CDR3: TGTGCCAGCAGCCAAGAGGGGACTAGCGGGAGGGCGGAGACCCAGTACTTC. As protein: CASSQEGTSGRAETQYF. This chain connects TRBV3-1 to TRBJ2-5; 16 positions agree with TRBD2. The length of the CDR3 is 17 residues. CDR1 is LGHDT, CDR2 YNNKEL, per germline (reference sequence). The V and J ends lost 0 bases and 5 bases, in that order; junction bases with no gene match: 3.